This T cell receptor (beta chain) derives from a study of shared clonotypes between healthy human individuals. Whole-study findings and limits: Relative to their counterparts shared across all four donors, non-shared clonotypes exhibited diminished generation probabilities. Several donors held approximately 4.5% of naive CD4 clonotypes in common. Donor scarcity curtailed the genetic and exposure-history diversity represented herein. Memory subsets generally showed lower estimated richness than naive subsets.

Turning to this clone: Its antigen is still unknown.

This CDR3 has 13 amino acids. V lost 2 bases and J 8 bases, leaving 12 bases between the germline ends. The germline gives CDR1 MNHEY, CDR2 SVGAGI. Profiled with immunoSEQ multiplex PCR; TCRdb holds only in-frame clones, not every one. The repertoire holds about 1.1 million clones, approximately 78% seen once, with 0.6% to 0.7% in the top ten. This TCR came from a young man in good health. Some clones in this sample may be carry-over from other donors' samples. V gene TRBV6-5 combines with J gene TRBJ1-2; D is possibly TRBD1 (5 bases). Sequencing input: memory CD4+ T cells from PBMCs. The sample's subset: CD45RA-negative fraction. The CDR3 reads CASSYNQGGGYTF. The CDR3 DNA follows: TGTGCCAGCAGTTACAACCAGGGCGGGGGCTACACCTTC.